The present TCR beta chain was sequenced within a study of blood T cells in healthy people across ages. Sample donors were healthy Caucasian individuals that came from Russia, aged 6 to 90. Then a second PCR, running about 6 to 11 cycles, was carried out with a sample-barcoded 5' primer and a J-beta primer mix. Every single cDNA molecule received a tag from a template-switch adaptor with 12 random nucleotides. TCRdb called the 5' RACE reads again in MiXCR, with one record for every CDR3 protein. The sample holds 700,000 to 850,000 distinct CDR3 sequences; 30% to 45% are singletons and the top ten take over 10%. Germline V gene data show CDR1 as SQVTM and CDR2 as ANQGSEA. Between the trimmed V and J ends, which lost 7 bases and 6 bases, there was a span of 17 bases. There are 13 residues in the CDR3. Study conclusions and caveats: A strong correlation between TCR beta diversity and naive T cell percentage was seen.

Ten or more counts support this clonotype. As yet, its antigen is unknown. The clonotype comes from a man between 18 and 35 years old in good health. The chain couples TRBV29-1 to TRBJ2-3; D possibly uses TRBD1 or TRBD2 (6 bases each). Sequencing used blood. DNA for the CDR3: TGCAGCGCCCGAACGGGGGCGCAGGATACGCAGTATTTT. The encoded protein is CSARTGAQDTQYF.